Shown below are 18 T cell receptor beta chains from a single sample sequenced in a study of blood T cells in healthy people across ages. A sample-barcoded 5' primer and a J-beta primer mix were used in a second PCR of roughly 7 to 11 cycles. TCRdb passed the 5' RACE reads through MiXCR, listing each CDR3 protein once. Of about 1.8 million distinct CDR3 sequences listed, around 48% were seen once; the top ten hold approximately 2.1%. The sample comprised blood. The receptors originated from a woman aged 40 to 55 in good health.

This clonotype was counted a few times. The V gene is TRBV6-5, the J gene TRBJ2-5; 7 bases fit TRBD1. This CDR3 has 14 amino acids. CDR1 MNHEY and CDR2 SVGAGI come from the germline V gene. V shed 8 bases, J shed 5 bases, and the junction held 11 bases outside the gene matches. As DNA, the CDR3 is TGTGCCAGCGTCGACAGGGCGGCCCGGGAGACCCAGTACTTC. It is translated as CASVDRAARETQYF.

Comment on this clonotype: One base away lies a much larger clone, so this may be a sequencing read error. The chain couples TRBV7-2 to TRBJ2-1; D is unclear. Trimming pared 4 bases from V and 9 bases from J, leaving 10 bases between. The V gene's germline CDR1 is SGHTA and CDR2 FQGNSA. The CDR3 runs 12 residues. CDR3 nucleotides: TGTGCCAGCAGCTCCTTTGGCGGTGAGCAGTTCTTC. Translated: CASSSFGGEQFF.

This clonotype was found a few times. The chain joins TRBV4-1 to TRBJ2-3, with 9 bases matching TRBD1. There are 16 residues in the CDR3. V shed 0 bases and J 2 bases; nucleotides not matched to a gene: 3. Germline V gene sequence: CDR1 MGHRA, CDR2 YSYEKL. The CDR3 sequence: CASSQDRDRDTDTQYF. The DNA of the CDR3 is TGCGCCAGCAGCCAAGACCGGGACAGGGACACAGATACGCAGTATTTT.

This clonotype occurred a few times. The CDR3 protein is CASRGAGGSYGYTF. The DNA for the CDR3 is TGTGCCAGCAGGGGGGCAGGGGGAAGCTATGGCTACACCTTC. The chain combines TRBV25-1 with TRBJ1-2; 7 bases match TRBD1. The J segment lost 4 bases and the V segment lost 6 bases, leaving 8 bases of the junction unmatched. Germline CDR1 reads MGHDK; CDR2 reads SYGVNS. The CDR3 covers 14 residues.

This clonotype was detected a few times. This rearrangement joins TRBV10-3 to TRBJ2-4; the D is unclear. The V and J ends lost 2 bases and 5 bases respectively, with 10 bases between them. CDR1 is ENHRY and CDR2 is SYGVKD in the germline V gene. The CDR3 length is 14 residues. The CDR3 DNA reads as TGTGCCATCAGTGAGGGGCAGGCAGAAAACATTCAGTACTTC. Translating it yields CAISEGQAENIQYF.

The chain joins TRBV5-1 to TRBJ2-3; possibly TRBD1 for D (6 bases). The CDR3 is 14 amino acids. Trimming pared 3 bases from V and 2 bases from J, leaving 10 bases between. From germline, CDR1 is SGHRS and CDR2 YFSETQ. The CDR3 DNA sequence: TGCGCCAGCAGCTGGGACAAGCCCACAGATACGCAGTATTTT. It is translated as CASSWDKPTDTQYF. Using reference TRBV5-1 and TRBJ2-3 for the parts outside the CDR3, the full variable domain is KAGVTQTPRYLIKTRGQQVTLSCSPISGHRSVSWYQQTPGQGLQFLFEYFSETQRNKGNFPGRFSGRQFSNSRSEMNVSTLELGDSALYLCASSWDKPTDTQYFGPGTRLTVL.

This clonotype has a handful of counts. This rearrangement joins TRBV7-2 to TRBJ2-1; 8 bases fit TRBD2. After removal of 0 bases from V and 8 bases from J, the junction contained 9 bases not matched to a gene. This CDR3 has 16 residues. Per the germline V gene, CDR1 is SGHTA and CDR2 is FQGNSA. The CDR3 DNA reads as TGTGCCAGCAGCTTAGCCGTTAGGCGGGGGGTATATGAGCAGTTCTTC. This gives the protein CASSLAVRRGVYEQFF.

A few counts support this clonotype. This rearrangement joins TRBV28 to TRBJ2-5, with a weak D call TRBD2 (7 bases). Trimming shortened V by 6 bases and J by 3 bases, and 14 bases separated the two germline ends. This CDR3 has 14 residues. Germline-derived CDR1 and CDR2 are MDHEN and SYDVKM. The CDR3 protein is CASRNAGAEETQYF. CDR3 nucleotide sequence: TGTGCCAGCAGGAACGCGGGGGCCGAAGAGACCCAGTACTTC. Full variable domain (rest looked up from reference TRBV28 and TRBJ2-5): DVKVTQSSRYLVKRTGEKVFLECVQDMDHENMFWYRQDPGLGLRLIYFSYDVKMKEKGDIPEGYSVSREKKERFSLILESASTNQTSMYLCASRNAGAEETQYFGPGTRLLVL.

This CDR3 is CSAVSQSNQPQHF. DNA of the CDR3: TGCAGTGCTGTAAGCCAGAGCAATCAGCCCCAGCATTTT. V and J are TRBV20-1 and TRBJ1-5; D is unclear. This CDR3 is 13 amino acids long. The germline CDR1 and CDR2 sequences are DFQATT and SNEGSKA (reference sequence). V lost 5 bases, J lost 1 base, and 9 bases lay in between.

A few counts support this clonotype. The chain joins TRBV2 to TRBJ2-6, with unresolved D. The germline V gene has CDR1 SNHLY and CDR2 FYNNEI. The CDR3 runs to 16 residues. Trimming pared 1 base from V and 4 bases from J, leaving 11 bases between. DNA of the CDR3: TGTGCCAGCAGTGAAGACTACCGAGCCGGGGCCAACGTCCTGACTTTC. This gives the protein CASSEDYRAGANVLTF.

The V gene is TRBV6-5, the J gene TRBJ2-3; D possibly uses TRBD1 or TRBD2 (5 bases each). The CDR3 has 15 amino acids. Trimming removed 2 bases from V and 4 bases from J, with 13 bases in between. Germline V gene lookup returns CDR1 MNHEY and CDR2 SVGAGI. CDR3 DNA sequence: TGTGCCAGCAGTTACGCCGAGGGGAGCCCAGATACGCAGTATTTT. Translating it yields CASSYAEGSPDTQYF.

The chain employs TRBV5-6 and TRBJ2-4, with D tentatively TRBD2 (5 bases). V lost 2 bases to trimming and J lost 5 bases, with 8 bases between them. Germline V gene sequence: CDR1 SGHDT, CDR2 YYEEEE. The length of the CDR3 is 13 residues. The CDR3 here is CASSFHGENIQYF. The DNA of the CDR3 is TGTGCCAGCAGCTTCCACGGGGAAAACATTCAGTACTTC.

In this sample, this clonotype turned up a few times. This chain uses TRBV7-2 with TRBJ2-1; 11 bases map to TRBD2. The CDR3 extends over 16 amino acids. V shed 5 bases and J 15 bases; nucleotides not matched to a gene: 18. Germline-derived CDR1 and CDR2 are SGHTA and FQGNSA. This CDR3 reads CASSAQGGTSGVAGFF. CDR3 nucleotide sequence: TGTGCCAGCAGCGCCCAAGGTGGGACTAGCGGAGTGGCGGGGTTCTTC.

V usage is TRBV14 and J usage is TRBJ2-1; 9 nucleotides line up with TRBD2. With 1 base clipped from V and 6 bases from J, the junction kept 10 bases outside the gene matches. CDR3 length: 17 residues. The germline CDR1 and CDR2 sequences are SGHDN and FVKESK. CDR3 DNA sequence: TGTGCCAGCAGCCAAGTCCTGCTAGCGGGGTTTACCAATGAGCAGTTCTTC. Translating it yields CASSQVLLAGFTNEQFF.

The V gene is TRBV5-1, the J gene TRBJ2-6; D possibly corresponds to TRBD1 (5 bases). The CDR3 has 17 residues. The V end lost 1 base, the J end lost 1 base, and 12 bases lay between the germline ends. CDR1 is SGHRS and CDR2 is YFSETQ in the germline V gene. The DNA of the CDR3 is TGCGCCAGCAGCTTGTTGTCAGGGATATCTGGGGCCAACGTCCTGACTTTC. It yields the protein CASSLLSGISGANVLTF. The full variable domain, its missing parts supplied by reference TRBV5-1 and TRBJ2-6, is KAGVTQTPRYLIKTRGQQVTLSCSPISGHRSVSWYQQTPGQGLQFLFEYFSETQRNKGNFPGRFSGRQFSNSRSEMNVSTLELGDSALYLCASSLLSGISGANVLTFGAGSRLTVL.

CDR3 protein: CATSEPGQGSYNEQFF. CDR3 coding DNA: TGTGCCACCAGTGAGCCTGGACAGGGCTCCTACAATGAGCAGTTCTTC. The genes are TRBV24-1 and TRBJ2-1, with 8 positions matching TRBD1. Germline-derived CDR1 and CDR2 are KGHDR and SFDVKD. V was clipped by 4 bases and J by 0 bases; unmatched bases: 4. This CDR3 is 16 amino acids long.

The chain joins TRBV28 to TRBJ1-5; TRBD1 agrees at 7 bases. The V and J ends lost 6 bases and 0 bases, in that order; junction bases with no gene match: 20. The CDR3 contains 20 residues. Germline assignment: CDR1 MDHEN and CDR2 SYDVKM. The CDR3, as DNA: TGTGCCAGCAGACAAACAACCGCCGGGACAGTGACATATAGCAATCAGCCCCAGCATTTT. Translated: CASRQTTAGTVTYSNQPQHF.

The sample holds one count of this clonotype. The chain employs TRBV5-1 and TRBJ2-5; 8 nucleotides agree with TRBD1. The J call may be wrong; the DNA end is better matched by TRBJ2-7. The V gene's germline CDR1 is SGHRS and CDR2 YFSETQ. CDR3 length equals 15 residues. The chain's CDR3 is CASSSLPGGFDEQYF. The CDR3 bases are TGCGCCAGCAGCTCCCTTCCAGGGGGCTTCGACGAGCAGTACTTC.